This TCR beta chain was captured in a study of PD-L1 blockade in urothelial cancer. The wider study: After treatment start, blood was analyzed at 3 weeks (second dose) and at 6 weeks. Study results and caveats: Durable-benefit patients showed greater tumor-associated blood clone expansion at 3 weeks.

Using immunoSEQ multiplex PCR, the repertoire was profiled, and TCRdb retains in-frame clones only, with some absent. The sample includes roughly 32,000 clones, roughly 82% seen only once; the top ten take less than 40%. The CDR3 length is 14 residues. The junction had 14 bases not matched to a gene; V was cut back by 6 bases and J by 13 bases. Germline CDR1 SNHLY, CDR2 FYNNEI. Notes on this clone: Its matching antigen is unknown.

Locally advanced or metastatic urothelial carcinoma was present in patients. This chain joins TRBV2 and TRBJ1-4; 7 nucleotides line up with TRBD1. The sequenced sample was PBMCs, obtained around atezolizumab (anti-PD-L1) treatment. This receptor was taken from a man aged 60 to 75 with urothelial cancer. CDR3 sequence reads: CASRSRDSLNVLFF. The CDR3 bases are TGTGCCAGCAGGTCCCGGGACAGCCTGAACGTACTGTTTTTT.